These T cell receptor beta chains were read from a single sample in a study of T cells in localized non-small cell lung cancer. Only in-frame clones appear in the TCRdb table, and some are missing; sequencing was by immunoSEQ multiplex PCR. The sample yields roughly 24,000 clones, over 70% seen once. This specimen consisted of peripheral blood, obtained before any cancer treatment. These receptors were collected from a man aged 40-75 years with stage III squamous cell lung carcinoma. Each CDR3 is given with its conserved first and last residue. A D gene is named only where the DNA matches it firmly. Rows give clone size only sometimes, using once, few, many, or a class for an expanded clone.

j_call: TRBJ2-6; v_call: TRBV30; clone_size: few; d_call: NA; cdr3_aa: CAWSGSWGGANVLTF; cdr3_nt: TGTGCCTGGTCCGGGTCCTGGGGAGGGGCCAACGTCCTGACTTTC
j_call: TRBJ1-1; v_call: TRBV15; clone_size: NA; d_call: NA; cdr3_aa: CATSREKRQTISNTEAFF; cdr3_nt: TGTGCCACCAGCAGAGAGAAGAGACAGACCATTTCGAACACTGAAGCTTTCTTT
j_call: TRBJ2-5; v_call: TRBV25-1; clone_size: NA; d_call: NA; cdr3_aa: CASSESGSKETQYF; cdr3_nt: TGTGCCAGCAGTGAATCAGGGTCTAAAGAGACCCAGTACTTC
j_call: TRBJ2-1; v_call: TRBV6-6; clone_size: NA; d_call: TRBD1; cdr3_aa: CASSYGGQVNEQFF; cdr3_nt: TGTGCCAGCAGTTACGGGGGACAGGTCAATGAGCAGTTCTTC
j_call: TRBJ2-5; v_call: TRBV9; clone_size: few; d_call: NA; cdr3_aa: CASSVGTVGETQYF; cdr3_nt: TGTGCCAGCAGCGTAGGGACAGTGGGAGAGACCCAGTACTTC
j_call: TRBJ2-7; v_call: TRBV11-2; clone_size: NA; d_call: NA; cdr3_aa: CASSLVSGVHEQYF; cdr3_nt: TGTGCCAGCAGCTTAGTCTCAGGGGTACACGAGCAGTACTTC
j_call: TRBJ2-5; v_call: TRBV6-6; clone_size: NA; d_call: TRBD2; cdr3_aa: CASSYSPAGEMETQYF; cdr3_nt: TGTGCCAGCAGTTACTCGCCGGCGGGAGAGATGGAGACCCAGTACTTC
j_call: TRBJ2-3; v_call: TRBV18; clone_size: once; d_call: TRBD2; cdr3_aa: CASSPLAGGLVATDTQYF; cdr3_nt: TGTGCCAGCTCACCCTTAGCGGGAGGACTGGTAGCGACAGATACGCAGTATTTT
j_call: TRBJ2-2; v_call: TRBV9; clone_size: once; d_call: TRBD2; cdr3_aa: CASSVGGAGANTGELFF; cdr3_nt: TGTGCCAGCAGCGTAGGTGGAGCGGGGGCAAACACCGGGGAGCTGTTTTTT
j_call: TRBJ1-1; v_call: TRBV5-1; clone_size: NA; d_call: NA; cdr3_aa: CASSRGDTDREAFF; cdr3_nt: TGCGCCAGCAGCCGGGGGGACACGGACCGGGAGGCTTTCTTT
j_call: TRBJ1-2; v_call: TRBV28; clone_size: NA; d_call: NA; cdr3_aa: CASINNTAGGYGYTF; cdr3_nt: TGTGCCAGCATTAATAATACGGCCGGAGGCTATGGCTACACCTTC
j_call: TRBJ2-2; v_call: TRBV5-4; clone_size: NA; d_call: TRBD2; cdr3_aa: CAISGGLHTGELFF; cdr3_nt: TGTGCAATATCGGGGGGGCTCCACACCGGGGAGCTGTTTTTT
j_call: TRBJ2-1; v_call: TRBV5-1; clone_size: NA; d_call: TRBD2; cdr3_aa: CASTGLADEQFF; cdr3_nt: TGCGCCAGCACAGGACTAGCTGACGAGCAGTTCTTC
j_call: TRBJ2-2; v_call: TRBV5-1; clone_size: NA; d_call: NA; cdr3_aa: CASSLDSDRSRELFF; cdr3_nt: TGCGCCAGCAGCTTGGATTCCGACCGCTCTAGGGAGCTGTTTTTT
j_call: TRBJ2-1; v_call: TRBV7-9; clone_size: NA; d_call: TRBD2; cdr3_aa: CASRWEGSYNEQFF; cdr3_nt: TGTGCCAGCAGGTGGGAGGGCTCCTACAATGAGCAGTTCTTC
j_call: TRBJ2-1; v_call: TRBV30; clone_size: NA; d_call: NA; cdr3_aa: CAWSVLKDEQFF; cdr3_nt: TGTGCCTGGAGTGTATTGAAAGATGAGCAGTTCTTC
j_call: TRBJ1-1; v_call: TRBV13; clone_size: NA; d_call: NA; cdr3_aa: CASSRGTEAFF; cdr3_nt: TGTGCCAGCAGCCGAGGCACTGAAGCTTTCTTT
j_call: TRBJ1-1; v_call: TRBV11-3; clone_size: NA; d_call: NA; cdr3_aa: CASSLEGNTEAFF; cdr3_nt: TGTGCCAGCAGCCTCGAGGGGAACACTGAAGCTTTCTTT
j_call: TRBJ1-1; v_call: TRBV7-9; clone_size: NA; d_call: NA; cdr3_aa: CASSLNSEAFF; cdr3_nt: TGTGCCAGCAGCTTAAATTCTGAAGCTTTCTTT
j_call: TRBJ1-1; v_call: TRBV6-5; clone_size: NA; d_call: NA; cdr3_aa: CASSYFSQVNTEAFF; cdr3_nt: TGTGCCAGCAGTTACTTTTCGCAGGTAAACACTGAAGCTTTCTTT
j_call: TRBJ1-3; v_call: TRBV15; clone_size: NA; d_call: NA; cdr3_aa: CATAWGTGNTIYF; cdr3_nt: TGTGCCACGGCATGGGGAACTGGAAACACCATATATTTT
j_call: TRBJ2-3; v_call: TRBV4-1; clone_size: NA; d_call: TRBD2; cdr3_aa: CASSDTGGSTDTQYF; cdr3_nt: TGCGCCAGCAGCGACACGGGGGGAAGCACAGATACGCAGTATTTT
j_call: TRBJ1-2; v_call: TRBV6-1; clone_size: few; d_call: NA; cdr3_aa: CASSSGANYGYTF; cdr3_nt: TGTGCCAGCAGCTCCGGGGCTAACTATGGCTACACCTTC
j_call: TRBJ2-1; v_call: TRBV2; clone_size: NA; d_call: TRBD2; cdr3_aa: CASTPGLAAGEQFF; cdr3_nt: TGTGCCAGCACCCCGGGACTAGCAGCTGGTGAGCAGTTCTTC
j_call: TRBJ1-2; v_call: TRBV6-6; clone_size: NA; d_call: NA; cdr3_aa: CASAQTRDGYGYTF; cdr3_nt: TGTGCCAGCGCCCAAACGAGGGACGGCTATGGCTACACCTTC
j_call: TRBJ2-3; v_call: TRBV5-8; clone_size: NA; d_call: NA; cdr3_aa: CASSYGASTDTQYF; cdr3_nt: TGTGCCAGCAGCTACGGGGCTAGCACAGATACGCAGTATTTT
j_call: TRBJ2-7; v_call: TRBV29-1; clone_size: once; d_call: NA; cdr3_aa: CSVEGGSVYEQYF; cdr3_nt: TGCAGCGTTGAAGGTGGTAGCGTCTACGAGCAGTACTTC
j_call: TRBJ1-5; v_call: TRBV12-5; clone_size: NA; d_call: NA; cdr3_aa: CASGLAGGAGQPQHF; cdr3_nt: TGTGCTAGTGGTTTGGCCGGGGGGGCGGGTCAGCCCCAGCATTTT
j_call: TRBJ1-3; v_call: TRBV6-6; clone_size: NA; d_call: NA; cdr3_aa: CASSRASGNTIYF; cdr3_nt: TGTGCCAGCAGCCGGGCCAGTGGAAACACCATATATTTT
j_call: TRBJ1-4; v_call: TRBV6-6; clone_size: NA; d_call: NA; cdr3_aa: CASNGRGNEKLFF; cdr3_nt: TGTGCCAGCAACGGGAGGGGGAATGAAAAACTGTTTTTT
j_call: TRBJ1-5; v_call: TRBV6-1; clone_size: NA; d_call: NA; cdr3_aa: CASSALRSNQPQHF; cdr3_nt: TGTGCCAGCAGTGCTCTAAGAAGCAATCAGCCCCAGCATTTT
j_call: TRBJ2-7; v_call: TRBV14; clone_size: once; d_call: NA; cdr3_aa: CASSRRPSYEQYF; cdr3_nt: TGTGCCAGCAGCCGACGGCCCTCCTACGAGCAGTACTTC
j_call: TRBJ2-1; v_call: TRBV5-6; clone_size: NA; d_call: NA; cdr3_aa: CASSYGTLNEQFF; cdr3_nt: TGTGCCAGCAGCTACGGGACTCTCAATGAGCAGTTCTTC
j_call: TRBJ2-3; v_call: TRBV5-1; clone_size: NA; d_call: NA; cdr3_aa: CASSLASSGGDTQYF; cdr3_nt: TGCGCCAGCAGCTTGGCATCCTCAGGGGGGGATACGCAGTATTTT
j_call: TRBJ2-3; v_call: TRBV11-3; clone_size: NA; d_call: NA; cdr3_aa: CASSLSTRDTQYF; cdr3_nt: TGTGCCAGCAGCTTATCTACGCGGGATACGCAGTATTTT
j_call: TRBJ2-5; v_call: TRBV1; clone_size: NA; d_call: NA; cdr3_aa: CTSSHDSTSGSSGETQYF; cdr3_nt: TGCACCAGCAGCCATGATTCGACTAGCGGGAGTAGTGGAGAGACCCAGTACTTC
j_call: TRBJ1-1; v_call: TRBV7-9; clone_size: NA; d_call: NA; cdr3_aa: CASIRDTEAFF; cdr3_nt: TGTGCCAGCATCCGGGACACTGAAGCTTTCTTT
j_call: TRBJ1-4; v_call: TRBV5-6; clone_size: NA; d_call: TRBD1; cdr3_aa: CASRTGTNEKLFF; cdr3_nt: TGTGCCAGCAGGACAGGGACTAATGAAAAACTGTTTTTT
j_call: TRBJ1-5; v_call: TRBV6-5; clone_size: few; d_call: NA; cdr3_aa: CASSYADNQPQHF; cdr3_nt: TGTGCCAGCAGTTACGCAGACAATCAGCCCCAGCATTTT
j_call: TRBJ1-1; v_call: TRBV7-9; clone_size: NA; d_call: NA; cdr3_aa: CASSFLTPNTEAFF; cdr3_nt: TGTGCCAGCAGCTTTCTCACCCCGAACACTGAAGCTTTCTTT